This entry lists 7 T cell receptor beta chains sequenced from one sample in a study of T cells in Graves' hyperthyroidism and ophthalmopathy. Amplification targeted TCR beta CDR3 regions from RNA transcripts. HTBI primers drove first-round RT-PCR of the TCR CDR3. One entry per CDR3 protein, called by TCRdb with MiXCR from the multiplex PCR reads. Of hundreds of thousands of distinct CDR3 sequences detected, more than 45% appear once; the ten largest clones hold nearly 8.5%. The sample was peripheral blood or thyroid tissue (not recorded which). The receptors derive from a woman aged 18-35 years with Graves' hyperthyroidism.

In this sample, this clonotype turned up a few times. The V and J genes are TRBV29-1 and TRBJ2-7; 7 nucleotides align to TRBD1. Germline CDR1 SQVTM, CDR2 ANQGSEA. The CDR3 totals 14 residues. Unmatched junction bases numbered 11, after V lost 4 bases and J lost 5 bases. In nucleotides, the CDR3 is TGCAGCGTTGGGGAAGTAAGGGGGCTGCACGAGCAGTACTTC. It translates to CSVGEVRGLHEQYF.

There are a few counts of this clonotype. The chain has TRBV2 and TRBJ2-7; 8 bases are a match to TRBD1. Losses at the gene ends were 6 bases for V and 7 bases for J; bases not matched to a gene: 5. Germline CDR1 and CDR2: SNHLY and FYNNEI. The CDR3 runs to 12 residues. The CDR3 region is CASRPGGREQYF. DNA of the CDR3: TGTGCCAGCAGACCAGGGGGCCGGGAGCAGTACTTC. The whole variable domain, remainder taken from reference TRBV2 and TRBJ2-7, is EPEVTQTPSHQVTQMGQEVILRCVPISNHLYFYWYRQILGQKVEFLVSFYNNEISEKSEIFDDQFSVERPDGSNFTLKIRSTKLEDSAMYFCASRPGGREQYFGPGTRLTVT.

Written as DNA, the CDR3 is TGTGCCACCAGTGACGGGACAGGGGTCACCGGGGAGCTGTTTTTT. It translates to CATSDGTGVTGELFF. V gene TRBV24-1 combines with J gene TRBJ2-2, with 10 bases aligning to TRBD1. Germline lookup yields CDR1 KGHDR and CDR2 SFDVKD. This CDR3 has 15 amino acids. V lost 4 bases to trimming and J lost 4 bases; unmatched junction nucleotides: 2.

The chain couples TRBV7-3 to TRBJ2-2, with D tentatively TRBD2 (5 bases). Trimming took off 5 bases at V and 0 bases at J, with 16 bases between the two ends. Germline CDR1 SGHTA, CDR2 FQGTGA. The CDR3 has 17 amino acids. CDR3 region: CASSLRRRKANTGELFF. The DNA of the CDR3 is TGTGCCAGCAGCCTGAGGCGGAGGAAGGCGAACACCGGGGAGCTGTTTTTT.

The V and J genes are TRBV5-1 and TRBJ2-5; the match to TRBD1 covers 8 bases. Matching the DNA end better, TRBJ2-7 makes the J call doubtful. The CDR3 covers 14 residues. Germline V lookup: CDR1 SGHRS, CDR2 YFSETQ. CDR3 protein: CASSLAQTGVEQYF. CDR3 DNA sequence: TGCGCCAGCAGCTTGGCCCAGACAGGGGTCGAGCAGTACTTC.

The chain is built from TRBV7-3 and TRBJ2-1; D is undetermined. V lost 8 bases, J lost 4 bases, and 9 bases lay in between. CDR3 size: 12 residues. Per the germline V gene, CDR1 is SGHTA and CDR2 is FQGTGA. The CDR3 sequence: CASHTSYNEQFF. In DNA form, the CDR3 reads TGTGCCAGCCATACAAGTTACAATGAGCAGTTCTTC.

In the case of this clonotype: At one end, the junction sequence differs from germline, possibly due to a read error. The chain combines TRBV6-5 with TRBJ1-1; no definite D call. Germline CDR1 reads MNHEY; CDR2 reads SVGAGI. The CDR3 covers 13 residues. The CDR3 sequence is CASSYWSNAEAFF. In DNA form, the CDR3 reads TGTGCCAGCAGTTACTGGTCGAACGCTGAAGCTTTCTTT.